The 4 T cell receptor beta chains reported below all come from one sample, sequenced in a study of a mutant IDH1 vaccine in newly diagnosed glioma. This table comes from immunoSEQ multiplex PCR, and its TCRdb copy is limited to in-frame clones, with some not included. The table has 34,000 or so clones, 81% seen once. Regarding time point: week 35, safety follow-up. Vaccine doses each comprised 300 ug of mutant IDH1 20-mer peptide, with topical imiquimod. For these TCRs, the target antigens are not known. The source was PBMCs, collected from a glioma patient whose treatment included an IDH1 peptide vaccine. All receptors come from a man younger than 40 with glioma.

V gene TRBV29-1 combines with J gene TRBJ1-1, with TRBD1 identical over 12 bases. Looked up from germline, CDR1 is SQVTM and CDR2 is ANQGSEA. The V segment lost 6 bases and the J segment 1 base; nucleotides outside the gene matches: 6. This CDR3 is built from 15 residues. This chain's CDR3 is CSVRDRGRRNTEAFF. The DNA of the CDR3 is TGCAGCGTCCGGGACAGGGGGCGCAGGAACACTGAAGCTTTCTTT.

The rearrangement links TRBV6-1 to TRBJ2-7, with TRBD1 as a possible D gene (5 bases). V was pared by 2 bases and J by 2 bases, with 10 bases between. The CDR3 is 14 residues long. Germline V CDR1 and CDR2: MNHNS, SASEGT. The CDR3 DNA sequence: TGTGCCAGCAGTGAACCAGGGTCTCCCTACGAGCAGTACTTC. Encoded protein: CASSEPGSPYEQYF.

This chain links TRBV5-1 with TRBJ1-1; no clear D gene. V lost 3 bases and J lost 1, with 10 bases in between. The CDR3 is 14 residues long. Germline loops: CDR1 SGHRS, CDR2 YFSETQ. Written as DNA, the CDR3 is TGCGCCAGCAGCTCTCCAGAACAGAACACTGAAGCTTTCTTT. This codes for CASSSPEQNTEAFF. Full variable domain (remainder filled in from reference TRBV5-1 and TRBJ1-1): KAGVTQTPRYLIKTRGQQVTLSCSPISGHRSVSWYQQTPGQGLQFLFEYFSETQRNKGNFPGRFSGRQFSNSRSEMNVSTLELGDSALYLCASSSPEQNTEAFFGQGTRLTVV.

The CDR3 region has the DNA TGTGCCAGCAGCCTGCCCGGGACCTATGGCTACACCTTC. Protein sequence: CASSLPGTYGYTF. J is TRBJ1-2 and V is TRBV28, with D tentatively TRBD1 (5 bases). Germline-derived CDR1 and CDR2 are MDHEN and SYDVKM. V gave up 6 bases and J gave up 4 bases, with 12 bases separating them. CDR3 length: 13 amino acids.